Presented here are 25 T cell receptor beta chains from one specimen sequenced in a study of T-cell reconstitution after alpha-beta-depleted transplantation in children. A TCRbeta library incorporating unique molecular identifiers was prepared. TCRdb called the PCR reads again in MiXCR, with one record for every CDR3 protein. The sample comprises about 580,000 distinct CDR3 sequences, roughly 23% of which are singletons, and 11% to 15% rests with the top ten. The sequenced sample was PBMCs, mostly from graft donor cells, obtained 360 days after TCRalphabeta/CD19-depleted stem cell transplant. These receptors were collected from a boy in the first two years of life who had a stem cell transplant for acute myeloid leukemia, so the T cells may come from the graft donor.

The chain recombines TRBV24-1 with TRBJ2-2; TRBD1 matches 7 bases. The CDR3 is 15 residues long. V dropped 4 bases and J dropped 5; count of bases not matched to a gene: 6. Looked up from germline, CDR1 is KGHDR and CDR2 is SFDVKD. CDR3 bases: TGTGCCACCAGTGAAAACAGGGGTGGGACCGGGGAGCTGTTTTTT. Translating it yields CATSENRGGTGELFF.

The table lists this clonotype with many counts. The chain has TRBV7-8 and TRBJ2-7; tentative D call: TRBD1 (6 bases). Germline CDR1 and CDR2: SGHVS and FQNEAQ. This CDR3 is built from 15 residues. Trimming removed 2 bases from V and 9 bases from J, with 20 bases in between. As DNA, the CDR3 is TGTGCCAGCAGCTTAAGGGTGGGGAGACAGGAACTGCAGTACGTC. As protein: CASSLRVGRQELQYV.

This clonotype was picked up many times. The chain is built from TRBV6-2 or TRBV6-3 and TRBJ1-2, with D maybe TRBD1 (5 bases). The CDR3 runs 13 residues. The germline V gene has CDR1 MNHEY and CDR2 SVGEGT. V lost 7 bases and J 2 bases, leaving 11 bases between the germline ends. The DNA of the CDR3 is TGTGCCAGCACCCCACAGGCAAACTATGGCTACACCTTC. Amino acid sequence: CASTPQANYGYTF.

The CDR3 loop is CASIMAVVAEAFF. The CDR3 DNA reads TGTGCCAGCATAATGGCGGTAGTCGCTGAAGCTTTCTTT. V gene TRBV6-1 combines with J gene TRBJ1-1; D remains ambiguous. From germline, CDR1 is MNHNS and CDR2 SASEGT. V was clipped by 7 bases and J by 6 bases, with 15 bases between them. The CDR3 runs to 13 residues.

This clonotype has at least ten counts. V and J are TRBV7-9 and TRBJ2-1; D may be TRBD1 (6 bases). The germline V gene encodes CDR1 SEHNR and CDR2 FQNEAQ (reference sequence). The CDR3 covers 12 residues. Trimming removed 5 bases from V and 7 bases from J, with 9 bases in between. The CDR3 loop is CASSQGQNEQFF. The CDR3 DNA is TGTGCCAGCAGCCAAGGACAGAATGAGCAGTTCTTC.

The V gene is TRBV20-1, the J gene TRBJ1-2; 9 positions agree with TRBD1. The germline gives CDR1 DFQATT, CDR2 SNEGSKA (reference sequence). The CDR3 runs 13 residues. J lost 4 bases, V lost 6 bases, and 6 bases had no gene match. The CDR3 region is CSAPDRGIYGYTF. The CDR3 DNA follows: TGCAGTGCCCCGGACAGGGGCATCTATGGCTACACCTTC.

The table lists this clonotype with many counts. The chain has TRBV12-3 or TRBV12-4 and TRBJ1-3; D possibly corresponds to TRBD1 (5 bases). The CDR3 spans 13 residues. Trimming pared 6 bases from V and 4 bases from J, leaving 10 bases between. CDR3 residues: CASRSGSGNTIYF. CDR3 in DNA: TGTGCCAGCAGATCAGGGTCAGGAAACACCATATATTTT.

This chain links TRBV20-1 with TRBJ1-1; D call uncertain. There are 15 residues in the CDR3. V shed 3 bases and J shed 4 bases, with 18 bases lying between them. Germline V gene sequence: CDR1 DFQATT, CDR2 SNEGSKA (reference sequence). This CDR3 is CSASFWTKPGTEAFF. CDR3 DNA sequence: TGCAGTGCTAGTTTCTGGACTAAGCCGGGCACTGAAGCTTTCTTT.

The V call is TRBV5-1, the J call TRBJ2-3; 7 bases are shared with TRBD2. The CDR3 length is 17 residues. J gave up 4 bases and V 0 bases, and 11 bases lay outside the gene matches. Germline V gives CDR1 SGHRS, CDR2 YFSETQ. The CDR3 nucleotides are TGCGCCAGCAGCTTGGTCAGGACTAGGGGTCTTTCAGATACGCAGTATTTT. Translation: CASSLVRTRGLSDTQYF.

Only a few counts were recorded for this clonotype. Here the CDR3 reads CASSQRRTAQNEKLFF. CDR3 nucleotides: TGTGCCAGCAGCCAGCGGCGGACAGCTCAGAATGAAAAACTGTTTTTT. This chain connects TRBV16 to TRBJ1-4; the D gene is possibly TRBD1 (6 bases). In germline, CDR1 is KGHSY, CDR2 FQNENV. Trimming cost V 3 bases and J 5 bases, with 16 bases left between them. The CDR3 totals 16 residues.

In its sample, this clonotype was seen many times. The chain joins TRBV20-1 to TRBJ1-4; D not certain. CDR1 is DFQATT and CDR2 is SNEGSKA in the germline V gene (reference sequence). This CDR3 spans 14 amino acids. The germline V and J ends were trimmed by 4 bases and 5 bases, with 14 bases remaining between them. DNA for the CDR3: TGCAGTGCTACTGACGGACTGTGGAATGAAAAACTGTTTTTT. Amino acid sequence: CSATDGLWNEKLFF.

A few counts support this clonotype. The CDR3 region is CASSAVQDRGEKLFF. The CDR3 coding sequence is TGTGCCAGCAGCGCGGTACAGGATAGAGGGGAAAAACTGTTTTTT. The rearrangement joins TRBV11-2 to TRBJ1-4; a weak D match, TRBD1 (5 bases). CDR1 SGHAT and CDR2 FQNNGV come from the germline V gene. V was shortened by 5 bases and J by 8 bases, with 18 bases between the two germline ends. CDR3 length: 15 amino acids.

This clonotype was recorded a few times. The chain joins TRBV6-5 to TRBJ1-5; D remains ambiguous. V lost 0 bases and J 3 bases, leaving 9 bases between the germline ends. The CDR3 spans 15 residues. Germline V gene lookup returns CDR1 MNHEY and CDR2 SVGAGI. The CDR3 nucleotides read TGTGCCAGCAGTTACTCGAAGGCAGACAATCAGCCCCAGCATTTT. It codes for CASSYSKADNQPQHF.

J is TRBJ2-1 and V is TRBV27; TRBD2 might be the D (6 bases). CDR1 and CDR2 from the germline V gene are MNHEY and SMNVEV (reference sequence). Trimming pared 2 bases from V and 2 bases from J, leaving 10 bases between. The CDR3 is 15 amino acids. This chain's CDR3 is CASSLTQRAYNEQFF. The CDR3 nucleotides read TGTGCCAGCAGTTTAACCCAGCGGGCCTACAATGAGCAGTTCTTC.

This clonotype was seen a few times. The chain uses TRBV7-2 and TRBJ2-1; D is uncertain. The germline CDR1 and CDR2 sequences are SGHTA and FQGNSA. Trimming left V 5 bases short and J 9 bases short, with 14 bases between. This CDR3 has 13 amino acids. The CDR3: CASSPPLSFEQFF. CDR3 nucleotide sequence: TGTGCCAGCAGCCCGCCCCTGTCATTTGAGCAGTTCTTC.

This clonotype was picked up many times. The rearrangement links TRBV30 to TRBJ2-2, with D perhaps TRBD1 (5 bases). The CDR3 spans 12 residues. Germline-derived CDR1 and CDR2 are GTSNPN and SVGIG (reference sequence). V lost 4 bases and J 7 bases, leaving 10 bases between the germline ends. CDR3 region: CAWTAGHGELFF. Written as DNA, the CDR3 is TGTGCCTGGACGGCAGGGCACGGGGAGCTGTTTTTT.

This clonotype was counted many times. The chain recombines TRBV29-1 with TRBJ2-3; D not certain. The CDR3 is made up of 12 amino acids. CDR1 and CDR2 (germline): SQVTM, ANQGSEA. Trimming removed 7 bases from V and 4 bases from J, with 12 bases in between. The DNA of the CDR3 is TGCAGCGCCGACGGTGCCCCAGATACGCAGTATTTT. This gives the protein CSADGAPDTQYF.

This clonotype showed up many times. CDR3 sequence (DNA): TGTGCCAGCAGCCATAGACAGGGGCCTAGCACAGATACGCAGTATTTT. Protein product: CASSHRQGPSTDTQYF. The gene calls are TRBV5-5 and TRBJ2-3, with TRBD1 identical over 8 bases. The CDR3 runs 16 residues. CDR1 and CDR2 (germline): SGHKS, YYEKEE (reference sequence). V lost 4 bases, J lost 0 bases, and 7 bases stayed unmatched.

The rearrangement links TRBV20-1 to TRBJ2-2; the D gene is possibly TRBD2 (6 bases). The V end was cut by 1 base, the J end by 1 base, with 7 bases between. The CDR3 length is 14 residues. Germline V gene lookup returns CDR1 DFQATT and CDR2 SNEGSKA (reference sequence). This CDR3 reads CSARVGGNTGELFF. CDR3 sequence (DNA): TGCAGTGCTAGAGTGGGAGGGAACACCGGGGAGCTGTTTTTT.

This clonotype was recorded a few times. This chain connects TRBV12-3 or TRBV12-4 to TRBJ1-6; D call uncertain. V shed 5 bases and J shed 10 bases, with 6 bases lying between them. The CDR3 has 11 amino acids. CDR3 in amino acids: CASSRQSPLHF. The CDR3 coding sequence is TGTGCCAGCAGTCGGCAATCACCCCTCCACTTT.

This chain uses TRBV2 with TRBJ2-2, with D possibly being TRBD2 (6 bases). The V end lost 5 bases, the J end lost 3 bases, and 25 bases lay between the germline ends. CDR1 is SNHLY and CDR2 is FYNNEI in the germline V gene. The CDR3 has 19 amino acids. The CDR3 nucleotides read TGTGCCAGCAGTCTTCGCGGGTTTGTACGGGGGTTAGACACCGGGGAGCTGTTTTTT. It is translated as CASSLRGFVRGLDTGELFF.

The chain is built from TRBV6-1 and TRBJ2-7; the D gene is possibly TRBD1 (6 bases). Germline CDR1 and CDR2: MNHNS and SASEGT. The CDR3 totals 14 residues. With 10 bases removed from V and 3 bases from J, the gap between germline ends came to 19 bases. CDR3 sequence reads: CAIPDPDRFYEQYF. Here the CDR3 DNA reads TGTGCCATCCCCGACCCAGACAGGTTCTACGAGCAGTACTTC.

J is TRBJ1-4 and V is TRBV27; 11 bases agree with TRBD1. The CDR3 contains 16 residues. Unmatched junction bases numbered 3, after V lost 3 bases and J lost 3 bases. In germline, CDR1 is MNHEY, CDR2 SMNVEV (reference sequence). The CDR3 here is CASSFRTGGPNEKLFF. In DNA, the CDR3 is TGTGCCAGCAGTTTTAGGACAGGGGGCCCTAATGAAAAACTGTTTTTT.

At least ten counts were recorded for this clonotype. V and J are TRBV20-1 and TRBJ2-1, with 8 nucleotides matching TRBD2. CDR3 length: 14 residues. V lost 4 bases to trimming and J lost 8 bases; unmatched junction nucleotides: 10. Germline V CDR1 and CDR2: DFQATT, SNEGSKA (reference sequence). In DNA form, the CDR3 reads TGCAGTGCTACCGGGACTAGGGTTCTGCATGAGCAGTTCTTC. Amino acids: CSATGTRVLHEQFF.

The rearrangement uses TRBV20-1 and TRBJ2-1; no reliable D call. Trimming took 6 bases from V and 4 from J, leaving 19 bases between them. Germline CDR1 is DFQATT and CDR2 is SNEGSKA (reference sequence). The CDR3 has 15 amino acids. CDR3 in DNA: TGCAGTGCGTCTCCAAGGAGCCAATTGTACAATGAGCAGTTCTTC. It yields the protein CSASPRSQLYNEQFF.